This T cell receptor (beta chain) was found in a study of T cell responses to AZD1222 COVID-19 vaccine. Broader study findings: An increase in Spike-specific TCR breadth and depth was observed after two AZD1222 doses. Spike was spanned by vaccine-associated CD4 TCRs, which were dominant at 160-218 and 743-854. The donors showed a predominance of white British ancestry and of females, with possible underestimation of clonal diversity. AZD1222 recipients seropositive at baseline numbered only 6 or 7.

About this clone itself: The target antigen is unknown.

This CDR3 has 12 amino acids. The junction had 4 bases not matched to a gene; V was cut back by 10 bases and J by 4 bases. Per germline, CDR1 LNHDA and CDR2 SQIVND (reference sequence). The repertoire was sequenced with immunoSEQ multiplex PCR; TCRdb's copy has only in-frame clones and lacks some. The sample includes roughly 150,000 clones, roughly 93% of them seen just once. The chain is built from TRBV19 and TRBJ2-7, with 10 bases that match TRBD2. This sequence was found in an adult who received the AZD1222 COVID-19 vaccine. The sequenced sample was peripheral blood, obtained 28 days after the second AZD1222 dose. CDR3 loop: CATSSGSYEQYF. In DNA, the CDR3 is TGTGCCACCTCTAGCGGGAGTTACGAGCAGTACTTC.